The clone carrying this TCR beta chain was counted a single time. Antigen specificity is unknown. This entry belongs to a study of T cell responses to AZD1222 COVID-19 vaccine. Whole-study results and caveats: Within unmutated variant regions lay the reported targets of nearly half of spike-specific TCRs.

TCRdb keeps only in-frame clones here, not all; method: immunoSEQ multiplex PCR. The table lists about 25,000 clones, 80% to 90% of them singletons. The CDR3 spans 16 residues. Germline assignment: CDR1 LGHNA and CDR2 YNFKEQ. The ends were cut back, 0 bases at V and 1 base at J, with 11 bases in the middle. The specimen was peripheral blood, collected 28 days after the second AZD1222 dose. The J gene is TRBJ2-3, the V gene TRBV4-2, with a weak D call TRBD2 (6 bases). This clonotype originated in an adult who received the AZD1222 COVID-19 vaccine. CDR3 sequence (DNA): TGTGCCAGCAGCCAAGATAGGGCTAGCGGCACAGATACGCAGTATTTT. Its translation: CASSQDRASGTDTQYF.